Detailed here is one TCR beta chain. The antigen remains undetermined. TCRdb ran MiXCR on the RT-PCR reads and lists one entry per CDR3 protein. Here the sample spans roughly 760,000 distinct CDR3 sequences, about 20% being singletons. Germline V gene sequence: CDR1 MNHNS, CDR2 SASEGT. The length of the CDR3 is 15 residues. The V gene lost 2 bases and the J gene lost 2 bases, with 10 bases spanning the gap. This sample is part of a study of response to subunit inactivated influenza vaccine. Overall study results and limits: Authors suggested seasonal influenza vaccinations each recruit few new T cells.

This TCR derives from a middle-aged man who received an inactivated influenza vaccine. The rearrangement uses TRBV6-1 and TRBJ2-1; D is unresolved. The sequencing used PBMCs from blood, collected less than 6 days after vaccination. The chain's CDR3 is CASSEIHATYNEQFF. The CDR3 region has the DNA TGTGCCAGCAGTGAAATACACGCAACCTACAATGAGCAGTTCTTC.